This T cell receptor (beta chain) was captured in a study of cytomegalovirus exposure and HLA in healthy donors. Regarding the study as a whole: A later analysis reportedly found fewer N-insertions in an Asian-associated ancestry cluster than the roughly 670-donor mean. Earlier analysis found most TCR beta V segments productive about 90% or about 30% of the time. Highly shared sequence variants in one cluster were likely a sequencing artifact.

Samples came from healthy bone marrow donors. PCR amplification relied on 60 Vbeta primers (plus 13 Jbeta primers). Assay used: immunoSEQ multiplex PCR; TCRdb lists only in-frame clones, some missing. Of under 200,000 clones detected, around 76% appear once; the ten largest clones hold about 1.9%. This CDR3 has 19 amino acids. Trimming removed 1 base at V and 3 bases at J, with 23 bases between. The germline gives CDR1 SGHAT, CDR2 FQNNGV. This clone was observed once. Its antigen is undetermined. The receptor was isolated from a man between 25 and 39 years old in good health and CMV-seronegative. The chain has TRBV11-2 and TRBJ2-3, with D possibly TRBD1 on 6 matching bases. The specimen sequenced was PBMCs. The CDR3 sequence is CASSLVRGGILWVTDTQYF. In nucleotides, the CDR3 is TGTGCCAGCAGCTTAGTACGAGGGGGTATTCTATGGGTGACAGATACGCAGTATTTT.